The 11 T cell receptor beta chains below were found in one sample sequenced in a study of cytotoxic CD8 clonotypes in ibrutinib-treated CLL. Clones were sequenced by immunoSEQ multiplex PCR, and TCRdb holds only the in-frame ones, with some missing. The profile shows 150,000 or so clones, about 84% of them singletons. The sample was PBMCs, taken after 24 months of ibrutinib treatment. The source of these receptors is a human donor with chronic lymphocytic leukemia.

This chain links TRBV6-5 with TRBJ1-2; D not certain. CDR1 and CDR2 (germline): MNHEY, SVGAGI. The CDR3 is 15 residues long. Between the trimmed V and J ends, which lost 7 bases and 7 bases, there was a span of 22 bases. The CDR3 sequence: CASTTLGTRQVGYTF. The CDR3, as DNA: TGTGCCAGCACTACCTTGGGAACACGTCAGGTTGGCTACACCTTC.

J is TRBJ1-4 and V is TRBV7-2; no reliable D call. The CDR3 covers 13 residues. V was cut by 2 bases and J by 5 bases, with 6 bases left in between. Germline lookup yields CDR1 SGHTA and CDR2 FQGNSA. The CDR3 DNA is TGTGCCAGCAGCTTATTCAGGAATGAAAAACTGTTTTTT. This gives the protein CASSLFRNEKLFF.

The V and J genes are TRBV28 and TRBJ2-7; TRBD2 matches 11 bases. The germline V gene encodes CDR1 MDHEN and CDR2 SYDVKM. V shed 4 bases, J shed 3 bases, and the junction held 8 bases outside the gene matches. The CDR3 extends over 16 amino acids. The CDR3 DNA reads TGTGCCAGCAGTTCCGGGACTAGCGGACCGCTCTACGAGCAGTACTTC. It is translated as CASSSGTSGPLYEQYF.

This clone occurred once. The V gene is TRBV11-2, the J gene TRBJ1-1; D is uncertain. The CDR3 covers 15 residues. V lost 5 bases to trimming and J lost 0 bases, with 13 bases between them. Germline CDR1 SGHAT, CDR2 FQNNGV. The DNA for the CDR3 is TGTGCCAGCAGCCCAGGACGGAATATGAACACTGAAGCTTTCTTT. Amino acids: CASSPGRNMNTEAFF. The complete variable domain, with remaining parts taken from reference TRBV11-2 and TRBJ1-1, reads EAGVAQSPRYKIIEKRQSVAFWCNPISGHATLYWYQQILGQGPKLLIQFQNNGVVDDSQLPKDRFSAERLKGVDSTLKIQPAKLEDSAVYLCASSPGRNMNTEAFFGQGTRLTVV.

The chain uses TRBV7-3 and TRBJ2-2, with 10 bases aligning to TRBD1. Losses at the gene ends were 10 bases for V and 9 bases for J; bases not matched to a gene: 17. The CDR3 runs to 16 residues. Germline V gene data show CDR1 as SGHTA and CDR2 as FQGTGA. The CDR3 loop reads CATREGLTGGNRELFF. CDR3 DNA sequence: TGTGCCACCAGGGAGGGCCTGACAGGGGGCAACAGGGAGCTGTTTTTT. Complete variable domain (other parts from reference TRBV7-3 and TRBJ2-2): GAGVSQTPSNKVTEKGKYVELRCDPISGHTALYWYRQSLGQGPEFLIYFQGTGAADDSGLPNDRFFAVRPEGSVSTLKIQRTERGDSAVYLCATREGLTGGNRELFFGEGSRLTVL.

The genes are TRBV30 and TRBJ2-1, with 9 nucleotides matching TRBD2. Trimming at V came to 0 bases and at J to 3 bases, leaving 12 bases not matched to a gene. CDR1 GTSNPN and CDR2 SVGIG come from the germline V gene (reference sequence). The CDR3 is 18 residues long. The CDR3 loop reads CAWSVRVRGREGYNEQFF. CDR3 nucleotide sequence: TGTGCCTGGAGTGTACGAGTTCGGGGGCGGGAGGGCTACAATGAGCAGTTCTTC.

The chain employs TRBV14 and TRBJ2-3; no definite D call. The CDR3 extends over 13 amino acids. Germline V lookup: CDR1 SGHDN, CDR2 FVKESK. The V end was cut by 1 base, the J end by 6 bases, with 8 bases between. As DNA, the CDR3 is TGTGCCAGCAGCCAAGTCCGTTATGATACGCAGTATTTT. Translation gives CASSQVRYDTQYF.

In this sample, this clone turned up once. V gene TRBV6-1 combines with J gene TRBJ1-1, with TRBD1 as a possible D gene (6 bases). Looked up from germline, CDR1 is MNHNS and CDR2 is SASEGT. The CDR3 runs 16 residues. Trimming removed 2 bases from V and 4 bases from J, with 17 bases in between. The CDR3 nucleotides read TGTGCCAGCAGTGAAATCCGCCGCAAGGGGGGCACTGAAGCTTTCTTT. The encoded protein is CASSEIRRKGGTEAFF.

This chain connects TRBV6-6 to TRBJ1-2; TRBD1 matches at 8 bases. With V trimmed by 6 bases and J by 2 bases, 5 bases remained unmatched. Per the germline V gene, CDR1 is MNHNY and CDR2 is SVGAGI (reference sequence). CDR3 size: 14 residues. The CDR3 region is CASSTYRGNYGYTF. The CDR3 nucleotides read TGTGCCAGCAGCACCTACAGGGGGAACTATGGCTACACCTTC.

This clone was counted between two and nine times. The chain has TRBV19 and TRBJ1-1; no clear D gene. The CDR3 has 13 residues. In germline, CDR1 is LNHDA, CDR2 SQIVND (reference sequence). V gave up 3 bases and J gave up 5 bases, with 10 bases separating them. The CDR3 region is CASSMAFGTEAFF. CDR3 sequence (DNA): TGTGCCAGTAGTATGGCTTTTGGGACTGAAGCTTTCTTT.

The genes are TRBV4-1 and TRBJ2-2; 8 bases are a match to TRBD2. The germline CDR1 and CDR2 sequences are MGHRA and YSYEKL. The J segment lost 7 bases and the V segment lost 1 base, leaving 8 bases of the junction unmatched. The CDR3 extends over 16 amino acids. CDR3 DNA: TGCGCCAGCAGCCAAGGGCCCCAGCGGGGGAGCGGGGAGCTGTTTTTT. Amino acid sequence: CASSQGPQRGSGELFF.